This T cell receptor beta chain stems from a study of vaccination effects on CD4 cells after COVID-19. On the study more broadly: Post-vaccine sampling occurred a median 72 days after the second dose.

On this clone itself: Antigen unknown.

Assay: immunoSEQ multiplex PCR; the TCRdb copy retains only in-frame clones and omits some. Here the sample spans 30,000 to 45,000 clones, approximately 82% being singletons. Viral peptide pool expansion of antigen-specific CD4+ T cells preceded sequencing in the ViraFEST assay. A roughly 11-day culture period preceded the isolation of CD4+ T cells. Either the mRNA-1273 or the BNT162b2 vaccine was given to participants as two doses. The length of the CDR3 is 14 residues. The V end was cut by 6 bases, the J end by 1 base, with 10 bases between. Germline V lookup: CDR1 MDHEN, CDR2 SYDVKM. The input for sequencing was CD4+ T cells from PBMCs cultured with HCoV-NL63 spike peptides, taken after COVID-19 vaccination. This chain links TRBV28 with TRBJ1-5, with unresolved D. The receptor was derived from a human donor who received a COVID-19 vaccine. Some clones in this sample may be carry-over from other donors' samples. The CDR3 reads CASSDPSSNQPQHF. CDR3 sequence (DNA): TGTGCCAGCAGCGACCCGAGCAGCAATCAGCCCCAGCATTTT.